This T cell receptor (beta chain) came from a study of T cell changes during pregnancy in multiple sclerosis. Sequencing was performed with immunoSEQ multiplex PCR; in TCRdb, only in-frame clones are kept and a portion is missing. Of around 100,000 clones listed, roughly nine tenths are singletons. Looked up from germline, CDR1 is LNHDA and CDR2 is SQIVND (reference sequence). Unmatched junction bases numbered 4, after V lost 6 bases and J lost 2 bases. The CDR3 contains 14 residues. This clonotype was obtained from a female donor with multiple sclerosis, enrolled in a pregnancy study. The chain combines TRBV19 with TRBJ1-5; 7 nucleotides line up with TRBD1. The specimen comprised peripheral blood, sampled in the third trimester of pregnancy. The CDR3 nucleotides are TGTGCCAGTAGCCGAGGGGGCGGCAATCAGCCCCAGCATTTT. This sequence encodes CASSRGGGNQPQHF.